Detailed here is one T cell receptor (beta chain). Its antigen is not known. Collection occurred without any documented infections or immune events in donors. Per the germline V gene, CDR1 is MNHNY and CDR2 is SVGAGI (reference sequence). The CDR3 consists of 13 residues. V lost 6 bases to trimming and J lost 5 bases, with 10 bases between them. The assay was immunoSEQ multiplex PCR, and TCRdb's table has in-frame clones only and misses some. The table shows some 100,000 clones, with about 85% occurring only once. The entry originates in a study of identifying expanded T cells in peripheral blood. Findings and caveats of the study: Technical replicates showed about 1.2 changed clones; roughly two weeks roughly 18; four weeks 19. Variance in clone template counts between two-week samples significantly increased with total template count across all healthy donors.

The receptor was isolated from a person between 18 and 75 years old in good health. V usage is TRBV6-6 and J usage is TRBJ2-2; no clear D. Sequencing was performed on blood. The CDR3 is CASRRGATGELFF. The CDR3 bases are TGTGCCAGCAGAAGAGGAGCGACCGGGGAGCTGTTTTTT.